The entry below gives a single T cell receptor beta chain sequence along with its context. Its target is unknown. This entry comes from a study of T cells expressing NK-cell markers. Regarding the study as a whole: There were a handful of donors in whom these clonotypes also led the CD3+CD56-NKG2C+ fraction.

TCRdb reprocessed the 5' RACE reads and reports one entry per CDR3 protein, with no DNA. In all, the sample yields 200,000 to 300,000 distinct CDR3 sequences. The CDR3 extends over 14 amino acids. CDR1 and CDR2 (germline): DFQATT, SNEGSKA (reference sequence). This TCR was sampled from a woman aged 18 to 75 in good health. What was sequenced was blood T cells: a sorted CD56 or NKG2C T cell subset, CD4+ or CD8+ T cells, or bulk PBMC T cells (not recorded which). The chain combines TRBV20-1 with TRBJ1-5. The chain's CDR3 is CSARAGGKGQPQHF.